Below, 28 T cell receptor beta chains from the same sample are listed, as sequenced in a study of T cells in Graves' hyperthyroidism and ophthalmopathy. Authors of the study amplified TCR beta CDR3 regions from RNA transcripts. HTBI primers drove first-round RT-PCR of the TCR CDR3. TCRdb re-analysed the multiplex PCR reads in MiXCR, keeping a single row per CDR3 protein. The data show about 200,000 distinct CDR3 sequences, with about a sixth seen just once and about 56% held by the top ten. Sequences were obtained from blood. The source of these receptors is a woman between 45 and 65 years old with Graves' hyperthyroidism.

This clonotype was picked up many times. The V gene is TRBV15, the J gene TRBJ2-7; TRBD2 might be the D (5 bases). The CDR3 runs 15 residues. The V end was cut by 0 bases, the J end by 2 bases, with 11 bases between. Per germline, CDR1 LNHNV and CDR2 YYDKDF (reference sequence). This CDR3 is CATSRERAGTYEQYF. The CDR3 DNA is TGTGCCACCAGCAGAGAGAGGGCCGGAACCTACGAGCAGTACTTC.

This clonotype was seen repeatedly, ten times or more. The gene calls are TRBV10-3 and TRBJ2-7; D perhaps matches TRBD2 (6 bases). The V and J ends lost 6 bases and 4 bases respectively, with 19 bases between them. Germline-derived CDR1 and CDR2 are ENHRY and SYGVKD. The CDR3 totals 15 residues. In DNA, the CDR3 is TGTGCCATCAGGGGAGAGGGACTGAGGGTATACGAGCAGTACTTC. Protein: CAIRGEGLRVYEQYF.

This clonotype was detected a few times. The chain has TRBV7-9 and TRBJ2-5, with 7 bases that match TRBD1. V lost 4 bases to trimming and J lost 4 bases; unmatched junction nucleotides: 3. The CDR3 is 13 amino acids. The germline CDR1 and CDR2 sequences are SEHNR and FQNEAQ (reference sequence). CDR3 loop: CASSYRGGETQYF. The CDR3 region has the DNA TGTGCCAGCAGCTACAGGGGCGGAGAGACCCAGTACTTC.

This sequence joins TRBV20-1 and TRBJ2-1; 9 bases are shared with TRBD2. V gave up 1 base and J gave up 4 bases; unmatched junction bases: 2. The CDR3 is made up of 14 amino acids. Germline V CDR1 and CDR2: DFQATT, SNEGSKA (reference sequence). The CDR3 nucleotides are TGCAGTGCTAGAGTGGCGGGAGGGTACAATGAGCAGTTCTTC. It codes for CSARVAGGYNEQFF.

The sample holds a few counts of this clonotype. The V gene is TRBV18, the J gene TRBJ2-7, with TRBD2 identical over 8 bases. The CDR3 covers 16 residues. V dropped 0 bases and J dropped 2; count of bases not matched to a gene: 6. The germline gives CDR1 KGHSH, CDR2 LQKENI. The chain's CDR3 is CASSPPLSGSPYEQYF. CDR3 in DNA: TGTGCCAGCTCACCACCGTTAAGCGGGAGTCCCTACGAGCAGTACTTC.

This clonotype was counted between two and nine times. Here the CDR3 reads CASSFIRGTQYF. The CDR3, as DNA: TGTGCCAGCAGCTTTATTAGGGGTACGCAGTATTTT. This rearrangement joins TRBV7-3 to TRBJ2-3; possible D gene TRBD1, 5 bases. CDR1 SGHTA and CDR2 FQGTGA come from the germline V gene. CDR3 length: 12 residues. Trimming took off 3 bases at V and 8 bases at J, with 9 bases between the two ends.

There are many counts of this clonotype. V and J are TRBV14 and TRBJ2-1, with D possibly being TRBD1 (6 bases). CDR3 length equals 13 residues. Germline V gives CDR1 SGHDN, CDR2 FVKESK. V was trimmed by 4 bases and J by 4 bases, leaving 8 bases between them. As DNA, the CDR3 is TGTGCCAGCAGCCGGACAGTTTACAATGAGCAGTTCTTC. This translates into CASSRTVYNEQFF.

DNA for the CDR3: TGTGCCAGTAGTCCAACAGGGTACGAAAACATTCAGTACTTC. Translating it yields CASSPTGYENIQYF. The gene calls are TRBV19 and TRBJ2-4; D may be TRBD1 (6 bases). Germline loops: CDR1 LNHDA, CDR2 SQIVND (reference sequence). Trimming stripped 5 bases from V and 5 bases from J, with 13 bases between. The CDR3 covers 14 residues. The full variable domain, with the rest looked up from reference TRBV19 and TRBJ2-4, is DGGITQSPKYLFRKEGQNVTLSCEQNLNHDAMYWYRQDPGQGLRLIYYSQIVNDFQKGDIAEGYSVSREKKESFPLTVTSAQKNPTAFYLCASSPTGYENIQYFGAGTRLSVL.

This clonotype was observed at least ten times. This chain links TRBV20-1 with TRBJ2-3, with a weak D call TRBD2 (6 bases). The V and J ends lost 6 bases and 4 bases respectively, with 11 bases between them. This CDR3 spans 12 amino acids. Per germline, CDR1 DFQATT and CDR2 SNEGSKA (reference sequence). This CDR3 reads CSAQEGSDTQYF. Written as DNA, the CDR3 is TGCAGTGCCCAGGAGGGCTCAGATACGCAGTATTTT.

This clonotype was recorded a few times. V usage is TRBV5-4 and J usage is TRBJ1-2; 7 bases line up with TRBD1. CDR1 is SGHNT, CDR2 YYREEE, per germline (reference sequence). The CDR3 is 16 residues long. V gave up 3 bases and J gave up 1 base; unmatched junction bases: 9. The CDR3 loop reads CASSSSRQGSNYGYTF. The CDR3 DNA reads as TGTGCCAGCAGCTCGTCGAGACAGGGAAGTAACTATGGCTACACCTTC.

This chain joins TRBV20-1 and TRBJ2-1; 9 bases agree with TRBD1. Germline V lookup: CDR1 DFQATT, CDR2 SNEGSKA (reference sequence). The CDR3 is 11 residues long. CDR3 region: CSHTGGSEQFF. Here the CDR3 DNA reads TGCAGCCACACAGGGGGCTCTGAGCAGTTCTTC.

The chain carries TRBV19 and TRBJ1-3; the match to TRBD1 covers 9 bases. From germline, CDR1 is LNHDA and CDR2 SQIVND (reference sequence). V shed 7 bases and J 9 bases; nucleotides not matched to a gene: 10. The CDR3 is 14 amino acids. CDR3 protein: CASNRDRDVRTIYF. The CDR3 region has the DNA TGTGCCAGTAACAGGGACAGGGACGTTCGCACCATATATTTT.

This clonotype was picked up a small number of times. CDR3 coding DNA: TGCAGTGCTAGAGTCATCCCGGACACTGAAGCTTTCTTT. It codes for CSARVIPDTEAFF. V gene TRBV20-1 combines with J gene TRBJ1-1; D is uncertain. The CDR3 covers 13 residues. Trimming stripped 1 base from V and 3 bases from J, with 9 bases between. CDR1 and CDR2 (germline): DFQATT, SNEGSKA (reference sequence).

Regarding this clonotype: This may arise from a read error, as a much more abundant clone is one base away. No conserved phenylalanine or tryptophan ends this CDR3, so it is likely a read error. The V and J genes are TRBV20-1 and TRBJ2-7; D is possibly TRBD2 (6 bases). Per the germline V gene, CDR1 is DFQATT and CDR2 is SNEGSKA (reference sequence). The CDR3 runs to 13 residues. V lost 3 bases and J lost 2, with 11 bases in between. The CDR3 bases are TGCAGTGCTAGGGAGCGGGTAACCTACGAGCAGTACTCC. It encodes CSARERVTYEQYS.

This clonotype was observed a single time. J is TRBJ2-5 and V is TRBV5-1; D might be TRBD1 (6 bases). V lost 4 bases, J lost 6 bases, and 19 bases lay in between. Germline CDR1 and CDR2: SGHRS and YFSETQ. The CDR3 is made up of 15 amino acids. CDR3 sequence (DNA): TGCGCCAGCAGCCAGCTCGACAGGTTGTATCAGACCCAGTACTTC. Protein sequence: CASSQLDRLYQTQYF.

This chain connects TRBV28 to TRBJ2-3, with D maybe TRBD2 (5 bases). V was clipped by 9 bases and J by 1 base, with 17 bases between them. The CDR3 covers 15 residues. Germline V gives CDR1 MDHEN, CDR2 SYDVKM. The CDR3 coding sequence is TGTGCCAGTTTGGTGGGGAGCGTAGGCACAGATACGCAGTATTTT. Its translation: CASLVGSVGTDTQYF.

This clonotype was counted only a few times. The V call is TRBV24-1, the J call TRBJ2-5, with 9 bases aligning to TRBD2. This CDR3 comprises 16 residues. V was clipped by 0 bases and J by 5 bases; unmatched bases: 6. Germline V gives CDR1 KGHDR, CDR2 SFDVKD. The CDR3 DNA sequence: TGTGCCACCAGTGATTTGCATAGCGGGAGTTTGGAGACCCAGTACTTC. Its translation is CATSDLHSGSLETQYF.

V gene TRBV6-1 combines with J gene TRBJ2-7; TRBD2 matches at 12 bases. This CDR3 has 16 amino acids. Germline assignment: CDR1 MNHNS and CDR2 SASEGT. V lost 3 bases, J lost 6 bases, and 9 bases stayed unmatched. The CDR3 DNA sequence: TGTGCCAGCAGTGACCCCCTAGCGGGAGGGCCCCTCGAGCAGTACTTC. Protein product: CASSDPLAGGPLEQYF.

This clonotype came up a few times. V usage is TRBV19 and J usage is TRBJ1-1; 7 bases map to TRBD1. The V and J ends lost 4 bases and 0 bases, in that order; junction bases with no gene match: 8. This CDR3 contains 16 residues. In germline, CDR1 is LNHDA, CDR2 SQIVND (reference sequence). The CDR3 loop is CASSNRGDSMNTEAFF. CDR3 DNA sequence: TGTGCCAGTAGTAACAGGGGCGATAGCATGAACACTGAAGCTTTCTTT.

This clonotype was detected only a few times. The chain couples TRBV7-3 to TRBJ1-6; no firm D call. Germline V CDR1 and CDR2: SGHTA, FQGTGA. The CDR3 has 17 amino acids. Between the trimmed V and J ends, which lost 1 base and 1 base, there was a span of 11 bases. The CDR3 nucleotides are TGTGCCAGCAGCTTAAAAGAAGTAATGTCCTATAATTCACCCCTCCACTTT. This encodes CASSLKEVMSYNSPLHF.

Note on this clonotype: The junction differs from germline at one of its ends, possibly a read error. This rearrangement joins TRBV7-9 to TRBJ1-1; 8 positions match TRBD1. CDR1 and CDR2 from the germline V gene are SEHNR and FQNEAQ (reference sequence). The CDR3 sequence is 15 residues long. CDR3 DNA sequence: TGTGCCGGCAGCCATGTCCAGGGGGCGAACGCTGAAGCTTTCTTT. It codes for CAGSHVQGANAEAFF.

This clonotype was seen many times. The chain joins TRBV28 to TRBJ2-7, with TRBD1 matching over 7 bases. The germline V gene has CDR1 MDHEN and CDR2 SYDVKM. CDR3 length equals 13 residues. V trimming: 6 bases; J trimming: 1 base; junction bases outside the gene matches: 3. The CDR3 here is CASRKGQSYEQYF. The CDR3 region has the DNA TGTGCCAGCAGAAAGGGACAGTCCTACGAGCAGTACTTC.

This sequence joins TRBV18 and TRBJ2-7; TRBD1 aligns across 9 bases. Germline V lookup: CDR1 KGHSH, CDR2 LQKENI. Germline trimming cut 0 bases from V and 3 bases from J; bases unmatched to any gene: 6. This CDR3 has 16 residues. CDR3 sequence: CASSPPGTGILYEQYF. The CDR3 DNA sequence: TGTGCCAGCTCACCACCAGGGACAGGGATCCTCTACGAGCAGTACTTC.

This clonotype turned up a few times. This chain connects TRBV29-1 to TRBJ2-5, with D perhaps TRBD1 (6 bases). This CDR3 is built from 13 residues. The germline gives CDR1 SQVTM, CDR2 ANQGSEA. V was shortened by 8 bases and J by 5 bases, with 18 bases between the two germline ends. The CDR3 sequence is CSSTPRGRETQYF. The DNA for the CDR3 is TGCAGCTCCACTCCCAGGGGCCGGGAGACCCAGTACTTC.

CDR3 residues: CASSSYQGGEQYF. Written as DNA, the CDR3 is TGTGCCAGCAGTTCCTACCAGGGTGGCGAGCAGTACTTC. The J gene is TRBJ2-7, the V gene TRBV12-3 or TRBV12-4; tentatively, D is TRBD1 (5 bases). The CDR3 contains 13 residues. V lost 4 bases and J 6 bases, leaving 13 bases between the germline ends.

This clonotype was picked up many times. CDR3 bases: TGTGCCAGCAGCCAAGATCTGACTCGCGGAACAGATACGCAGTATTTT. It specifies CASSQDLTRGTDTQYF. The chain couples TRBV3-1 to TRBJ2-3, with unresolved D. Germline V CDR1 and CDR2: LGHDT, YNNKEL (reference sequence). Trimming removed 0 bases from V and 3 bases from J, with 13 bases in between. This CDR3 is built from 16 residues.

This clonotype was picked up a small number of times. The chain uses TRBV25-1 and TRBJ1-2; D is perhaps TRBD1 (5 bases). Germline assignment: CDR1 MGHDK and CDR2 SYGVNS. Trimming removed 1 base from V and 4 bases from J, with 19 bases in between. The CDR3 is made up of 17 amino acids. CDR3 nucleotide sequence: TGTGCCAGCAGTGAATGGAAGGGGCCGTACCTCCGCTATGGCTACACCTTC. As protein: CASSEWKGPYLRYGYTF.

This clonotype has ten or more counts. The chain recombines TRBV29-1 with TRBJ2-7; 13 bases fit TRBD2. Trimming removed 6 bases from V and 7 bases from J; junction bases left unmatched: 6. CDR1 and CDR2 (germline): SQVTM, ANQGSEA. This CDR3 is 13 amino acids long. This CDR3 reads CSVGLAGVREQYF. CDR3 in DNA: TGCAGCGTCGGACTAGCGGGAGTGAGAGAGCAGTACTTC.